This TCR beta chain was captured by sequencing in a study of shared clonotypes between healthy human individuals. General study findings and limits: Shared clonotypes across all four donors exceeded non-shared ones in generation probability. Clonotype sharing across donors was expected to vary with sequencing depth.

About this clone: Antigen specificity is unknown.

This CDR3 is built from 15 residues. Germline loops: CDR1 LGHNA, CDR2 YNFKEQ. Between the trimmed V and J ends, which lost 2 bases and 1 base, there was a span of 6 bases. Replicate PCRs for sorted subsets used roughly 200 ng DNA; this equaled tens of thousands of T cell genomes. Here immunoSEQ multiplex PCR was the method, and the copy in TCRdb shows in-frame clones only, minus some. Of roughly 76,000 clones in the sample, over 55% were seen once. The rearrangement joins TRBV4-2 to TRBJ2-6; no clear D gene. Sequencing was done on a sample of memory CD8+ T cells sorted from blood. Subset indicated: CD45RO+ cells pooled with CCR7-negative TemRA cells. The sequence derives from a man aged 25-45 years in good health. CDR3 amino acids: CASSQISSGANVLTF. CDR3 bases: TGTGCCAGCAGCCAAATTAGTTCTGGGGCCAACGTCCTGACTTTC.